One and the same sample provided the 13 T cell receptor beta chains below, sequenced in a study of beta chain features in type 1 diabetes. The sequenced template was cDNA made from the entire isolated RNA. Measured with immunoSEQ multiplex PCR; TCRdb has only the in-frame clones, and not every one. The sample consists of over 700,000 clones, roughly 17% of them appearing once. Sequencing was performed on naive CD4+ T cells from blood. The origin of the receptors is a woman under 30 in good health.

This clone has more than one count but fewer than ten. This rearrangement joins TRBV5-8 to TRBJ2-1; 8 nucleotides align to TRBD1. J gave up 0 bases and V 5 bases, and 16 bases lay outside the gene matches. CDR3 size: 19 residues. Germline CDR1 is SGHTS and CDR2 is YDEGEE. CDR3 sequence: CASRYMTTGTGSSYNEQFF. DNA for the CDR3: TGTGCCAGCAGGTACATGACCACCGGGACAGGTTCCTCCTACAATGAGCAGTTCTTC.

This sequence joins TRBV15 and TRBJ2-3, with 7 bases fitting TRBD2. There are 17 residues in the CDR3. With 1 base clipped from V and 0 bases from J, the junction kept 7 bases outside the gene matches. In germline, CDR1 is LNHNV, CDR2 YYDKDF (reference sequence). The CDR3 sequence: CATSRVLIAGSTDTQYF. The CDR3 DNA is TGTGCCACCAGCAGAGTATTGATAGCGGGTAGCACAGATACGCAGTATTTT.

This clone has a single count. The J gene is TRBJ1-5, the V gene TRBV28, with 7 bases fitting TRBD1. The germline CDR1 and CDR2 sequences are MDHEN and SYDVKM. V dropped 6 bases and J dropped 9; count of bases not matched to a gene: 8. This CDR3 has 13 amino acids. The CDR3 sequence is CASRLQGYRPQHF. CDR3 in DNA: TGTGCCAGCAGGCTACAGGGGTATCGGCCCCAGCATTTT.

This chain joins TRBV10-3 and TRBJ2-2, with a tentative D call TRBD2 (6 bases). The CDR3 sequence is 13 residues long. Germline assignment: CDR1 ENHRY and CDR2 SYGVKD. V was cut by 6 bases and J by 6 bases, with 11 bases left in between. CDR3 region: CAISGSGPGELFF. In DNA form, the CDR3 reads TGTGCCATCAGCGGGAGCGGACCCGGGGAGCTGTTTTTT.

The V and J genes are TRBV6-1 and TRBJ2-5, with a weak D call TRBD1 (6 bases). Germline-derived CDR1 and CDR2 are MNHNS and SASEGT. The CDR3 covers 16 residues. V was pared by 2 bases and J by 5 bases, with 18 bases between. CDR3 sequence: CASSERRGGVGETQYF. CDR3 sequence (DNA): TGTGCCAGCAGTGAAAGGAGAGGGGGTGTGGGTGAGACCCAGTACTTC.

The chain links TRBV5-4 to TRBJ1-3, with D uncertain. V was clipped by 2 bases and J by 4 bases, with 10 bases between them. The CDR3 has 14 residues. Germline CDR1 reads SGHNT; CDR2 reads YYREEE (reference sequence). In DNA, the CDR3 is TGTGCCAGCAGCTTCCCAGAGGGAGGAAACACCATATATTTT. It encodes CASSFPEGGNTIYF.

This clone was seen a few times. The rearrangement joins TRBV29-1 to TRBJ2-5; a possible D gene is TRBD1 (5 bases). Trimming pared 7 bases from V and 4 bases from J, leaving 13 bases between. Per germline, CDR1 SQVTM and CDR2 ANQGSEA. There are 12 residues in the CDR3. The CDR3 reads CSARQGSETQYF. CDR3 nucleotide sequence: TGCAGCGCCCGGCAGGGTTCAGAGACCCAGTACTTC. Variable domain in full (rest from reference TRBV29-1 and TRBJ2-5): SAVISQKPSRDICQRGTSLTIQCQVDSQVTMMFWYRQQPGQSLTLIATANQGSEATYESGFVIDKFPISRPNLTFSTLTVSNMSPEDSSIYLCSARQGSETQYFGPGTRLLVL.

This clone was found a few times. The CDR3 loop is CASSPGTSKTTQYF. The CDR3 DNA reads TGTGCCAGCAGCCCCGGGACTAGCAAGACGACGCAGTATTTT. The chain employs TRBV7-9 and TRBJ2-3; 9 bases line up with TRBD2. The CDR3 loop spans 14 amino acids. CDR1 is SEHNR, CDR2 FQNEAQ, per germline (reference sequence). J was trimmed by 9 bases and V by 5 bases; bases with no gene match: 9.

In its sample, this clone was seen a few times. The rearrangement links TRBV5-1 to TRBJ1-1, with D possibly matching TRBD1 (6 bases). Germline values: CDR1 SGHRS, CDR2 YFSETQ. This CDR3 contains 14 residues. The V gene lost 4 bases and the J gene lost 0 bases, with 10 bases spanning the gap. CDR3 in DNA: TGCGCCAGCAGCCCCAGGGGATTGAACACTGAAGCTTTCTTT. Residues: CASSPRGLNTEAFF.

This clone has more than one count but fewer than ten. V gene TRBV4-3 combines with J gene TRBJ2-3; D uncertain. V gave up 0 bases and J gave up 2 bases, with 9 bases separating them. Per the germline V gene, CDR1 is LGHNA and CDR2 is YSLEER. The CDR3 runs 15 residues. The CDR3 spells CASSQEPANTDTQYF. The CDR3 DNA reads TGCGCCAGCAGCCAAGAACCAGCAAACACAGATACGCAGTATTTT.

There are a few counts of this clone. The chain recombines TRBV2 with TRBJ2-2, with 13 bases lining up with TRBD2. Trimming cost V 4 bases and J 2 bases; bases outside gene matches: 10. The CDR3 spans 19 residues. Germline loops: CDR1 SNHLY, CDR2 FYNNEI. The DNA of the CDR3 is TGTGCCAGCAGTGCAACGGGGGGACTAGCGGGACTTAACACCGGGGAGCTGTTTTTT. It codes for CASSATGGLAGLNTGELFF.

The rearrangement links TRBV6-6 to TRBJ2-2; the D is unclear. V shed 0 bases and J shed 5 bases, with 10 bases lying between them. This CDR3 is 15 amino acids long. The germline gives CDR1 MNHNY, CDR2 SVGAGI (reference sequence). The CDR3 sequence: CASSYSSGVTGELFF. The CDR3 DNA follows: TGTGCCAGCAGTTACTCGAGTGGGGTTACCGGGGAGCTGTTTTTT.

This clone was detected a few times. This rearrangement joins TRBV18 to TRBJ2-5; TRBD1 aligns across 11 bases. The CDR3 runs to 18 residues. Losses at the gene ends were 2 bases for V and 0 bases for J; bases not matched to a gene: 8. The germline CDR1 and CDR2 sequences are KGHSH and LQKENI. The CDR3 region has the DNA TGTGCCAGCTCACCAAACCACGGACAGGGGGCACACCAAGAGACCCAGTACTTC. As protein: CASSPNHGQGAHQETQYF.